This T cell receptor (beta chain) emerged from a study of post-analysis software for immune sequencing data. Study outcomes and limitations: Controls significantly exceeded multiple sclerosis patients in normalized Chao1 diversity. Compared with controls, patients had more of 4 or 5 TRBV segments, including TRBV5-6, TRBV5-1 and TRBV20-1.

This CDR3 is 12 amino acids long. CDR1 is SEHNR and CDR2 is FQNEAQ in the germline V gene (reference sequence). V lost 1 base, J lost 10 bases, and 8 bases lay in between. Carried by the TCR beta cDNA libraries were unique molecular identifiers. TCRdb called the PCR reads again in MiXCR, with one record for every CDR3 protein. This sample has about 400,000 distinct CDR3 sequences, with around a third found just once. In this sample, this clonotype turned up a few times. What it recognizes is unknown. Source material: blood. The sequence derives from a girl aged 5 to 17 with multiple sclerosis. This sequence joins TRBV7-9 and TRBJ2-1; D is ambiguous. DNA of the CDR3: TGTGCCAGCAGCTTAGGTGACATCGAGCAGTTCTTC. It specifies CASSLGDIEQFF.